This TCR beta chain derives from a study of T cells after yellow fever vaccination. Study at large: Fractions of limited cellularity were prepared by means of SMART-Seq v4 Ultra Low Input. Study-level results: Most clones from primary vaccination were detected again post-booster (just under 97% CD4, around 88% CD8). Weaker, the secondary response peaked sooner, at day 5 versus 15.

To note about this clonotype: Its target is unknown.

CDR1 is DFQATT and CDR2 is SNEGSKA in the germline V gene (reference sequence). This CDR3 has 14 amino acids. Trimming took 2 bases from V and 4 from J, leaving 9 bases between them. TCRdb passed the 5' RACE reads through MiXCR, listing each CDR3 protein once. Here the sample spans roughly 500,000 distinct CDR3 sequences, 15% to 20% being singletons. This clonotype was sampled from a man younger than 40 who received the YFV17D yellow fever vaccine. The specimen was PBMCs, collected 15 days after the yellow fever booster vaccination. The J gene is TRBJ2-6, the V gene TRBV20-1; D gene ambiguous. CDR3 nucleotides: TGCAGTGCTAGACCAGGAACGGGGGCCAACGTCCTGACTTTC. This codes for CSARPGTGANVLTF.